The following is a TCR beta chain sequence with its context. Its antigen remains unidentified. The CDR3 is 15 residues long. Looked up from germline, CDR1 is MNHEY and CDR2 is SMNVEV (reference sequence). V lost 9 bases to trimming and J lost 0 bases, with 18 bases between them. This table comes from immunoSEQ multiplex PCR, and its TCRdb copy is limited to in-frame clones, with some not included. The table lists 240,000 or so clones, more than 85% of them singletons. The data derive from a study of T cell responses to AZD1222 COVID-19 vaccine. Study conclusions and caveats: White British people made up most donors, females outnumbered males, and clonal diversity was possibly underestimated.

This TCR was sampled from an adult in good health. The V call is TRBV27, the J call TRBJ2-7; possibly TRBD1 or TRBD2 for D (5 bases each). The material was peripheral blood, obtained on day 0 of AZD1222 vaccination. The CDR3 sequence is CASGTAEDFSYEQYF. CDR3 bases: TGTGCCAGTGGGACCGCCGAAGATTTCTCCTACGAGCAGTACTTC.